These T cell receptor beta chains were read from a single sample in a study. TCRdb fed the 5' RACE reads into MiXCR, producing one record per CDR3 protein. The repertoire consists of about 470 distinct CDR3 sequences, with approximately 19% occurring once and the leading ten covering 22%. Sequenced material: central memory T cells from blood PBMCs. The receptors were sampled from a male donor with HIV. The CDR3 runs from the conserved cysteine through the conserved F or W. The D gene is left open where the match is weak. Not every row has a clone size; where given, it reads once, few, many or a size class.

v_gene: TRBV12-3/TRBV12-4; d_gene: TRBD1; j_gene: TRBJ2-1; len: 15; abundance: -; CDR3aa: CASSFDRDAYNEQFF; CDR3nt: TGTGCCAGCAGTTTCGACAGGGACGCCTACAATGAGCAGTTCTTC
v_gene: TRBV10-3; d_gene: -; j_gene: TRBJ2-1; len: 11; abundance: few; CDR3aa: CAIMLGDEQFF; CDR3nt: TGTGCCATCATGCTGGGCGATGAGCAGTTCTTC
v_gene: TRBV30; d_gene: -; j_gene: TRBJ1-5; len: 13; abundance: -; CDR3aa: CAWSRANSEPQHF; CDR3nt: TGTGCCTGGAGTCGGGCGAATAGCGAGCCCCAGCATTTT
v_gene: TRBV10-3; d_gene: TRBD1; j_gene: TRBJ1-5; len: 14; abundance: -; CDR3aa: CAIGTGDSNQPQHF; CDR3nt: TGTGCCATCGGGACAGGGGATAGCAATCAGCCCCAGCATTTT
v_gene: TRBV11-3; d_gene: -; j_gene: TRBJ2-3; len: 16; abundance: large; CDR3aa: CASSSGEGSNADTQYF; CDR3nt: TGTGCCAGCAGCTCCGGCGAAGGGAGCAACGCAGATACGCAGTATTTT
v_gene: TRBV7-9; d_gene: -; j_gene: TRBJ2-5; len: 15; abundance: -; CDR3aa: CASSLTPEGGETQYF; CDR3nt: TGTGCCAGCAGCCTCACCCCGGAGGGCGGAGAGACCCAGTACTTC
v_gene: TRBV7-9; d_gene: -; j_gene: TRBJ1-2; len: 17; abundance: -; CDR3aa: CASSSTGGRAINYGYTF; CDR3nt: TGTGCCAGCAGCTCCACCGGAGGCAGGGCCATAAACTATGGCTACACCTTC
v_gene: TRBV18; d_gene: -; j_gene: TRBJ2-7; len: 15; abundance: -; CDR3aa: CASSLAADSSYEQYF; CDR3nt: TGTGCCAGCTCATTGGCAGCCGATAGCTCCTACGAGCAGTACTTC
v_gene: TRBV9; d_gene: -; j_gene: TRBJ2-5; len: 14; abundance: few; CDR3aa: CASSPHGRQETQYF; CDR3nt: TGTGCCAGCAGCCCCCACGGGCGGCAAGAGACCCAGTACTTC
v_gene: TRBV2; d_gene: TRBD1; j_gene: TRBJ2-2; len: 19; abundance: -; CDR3aa: CASSDSGQGADVNTGELFF; CDR3nt: TGTGCCAGCAGTGATTCGGGGCAGGGGGCGGACGTGAACACCGGGGAGCTGTTTTTT
v_gene: TRBV10-3; d_gene: -; j_gene: TRBJ1-1; len: 13; abundance: few; CDR3aa: CAIKGRGNTEAFF; CDR3nt: TGTGCCATCAAAGGCAGGGGAAACACTGAAGCTTTCTTT
v_gene: TRBV4-1; d_gene: -; j_gene: TRBJ2-3; len: 17; abundance: few; CDR3aa: CASSQERVGVYTDTQYF; CDR3nt: TGCGCCAGCAGCCAAGAGAGAGTGGGAGTCTACACAGATACGCAGTATTTT
v_gene: TRBV4-1; d_gene: TRBD1; j_gene: TRBJ1-2; len: 14; abundance: -; CDR3aa: CASSHVGTVYGYTF; CDR3nt: TGCGCCAGCAGCCATGTCGGGACAGTCTATGGCTACACCTTC
v_gene: TRBV12-3/TRBV12-4; d_gene: -; j_gene: TRBJ1-5; len: 13; abundance: large; CDR3aa: CASSLGSDQPQHF; CDR3nt: TGTGCCAGCAGTTTAGGGTCGGATCAGCCCCAGCATTTT
v_gene: TRBV7-8; d_gene: -; j_gene: TRBJ1-1; len: 12; abundance: -; CDR3aa: CASSSSYTEAFF; CDR3nt: TGTGCCAGCAGCTCTAGTTACACTGAAGCTTTCTTT
v_gene: TRBV20-1; d_gene: -; j_gene: TRBJ2-7; len: 12; abundance: few; CDR3aa: CSGQGGSYEQYF; CDR3nt: TGCAGTGGGCAGGGGGGCTCCTACGAGCAGTACTTC
v_gene: TRBV23-1; d_gene: -; j_gene: TRBJ1-6; len: 13; abundance: few; CDR3aa: CASSQSLNSPLHF; CDR3nt: TGCGCCAGCAGTCAAAGCCTAAATTCACCCCTCCACTTT
v_gene: TRBV10-1; d_gene: -; j_gene: TRBJ2-1; len: 15; abundance: -; CDR3aa: CASSESWAANNEQFF; CDR3nt: TGCGCCAGCAGTGAGTCTTGGGCGGCTAACAATGAGCAGTTCTTC
v_gene: TRBV7-6; d_gene: -; j_gene: TRBJ2-7; len: 12; abundance: few; CDR3aa: CASSSPGYEQYF; CDR3nt: TGTGCCAGCAGCTCACCCGGCTACGAGCAGTACTTC
v_gene: TRBV20-1; d_gene: TRBD2; j_gene: TRBJ2-1; len: 15; abundance: few; CDR3aa: CSASPGTSGYNEQFF; CDR3nt: TGCAGTGCTAGTCCCGGGACTAGCGGATACAATGAGCAGTTCTTC
v_gene: TRBV9; d_gene: -; j_gene: TRBJ1-1; len: 14; abundance: few; CDR3aa: CASSVAGENTEAFF; CDR3nt: TGTGCCAGCAGCGTGGCAGGAGAGAACACTGAAGCTTTCTTT
v_gene: TRBV29-1; d_gene: TRBD2; j_gene: TRBJ2-1; len: 11; abundance: few; CDR3aa: CSVTTSGVLFF; CDR3nt: TGCAGCGTTACGACTAGCGGGGTTCTGTTCTTC
v_gene: TRBV7-6; d_gene: -; j_gene: TRBJ1-3; len: 15; abundance: hyperexpanded; CDR3aa: CASSLVAAPGNTIYF; CDR3nt: TGTGCCAGCAGCTTAGTCGCTGCCCCTGGAAACACCATATATTTT
v_gene: TRBV11-1; d_gene: -; j_gene: TRBJ1-1; len: 14; abundance: -; CDR3aa: CASSLGGANTEAFF; CDR3nt: TGTGCCAGCAGCCTAGGCGGGGCGAACACTGAAGCTTTCTTT
v_gene: TRBV5-4; d_gene: -; j_gene: TRBJ2-6; len: 16; abundance: -; CDR3aa: CASSWTYSSGANVLTF; CDR3nt: TGTGCCAGCAGCTGGACATATTCCTCTGGGGCCAACGTCCTGACTTTC
v_gene: TRBV6-6; d_gene: -; j_gene: TRBJ2-7; len: 13; abundance: -; CDR3aa: CASRHRVTYEQYF; CDR3nt: TGTGCCAGCAGGCACAGGGTTACCTACGAGCAGTACTTC
v_gene: TRBV18; d_gene: -; j_gene: TRBJ2-7; len: 15; abundance: large; CDR3aa: CASSPAGTNSYEQYF; CDR3nt: TGTGCCAGCTCACCGGCCGGGACAAACTCCTACGAGCAGTACTTC
v_gene: TRBV7-3; d_gene: -; j_gene: TRBJ1-1; len: 13; abundance: -; CDR3aa: CASSFTPNTEAFF; CDR3nt: TGTGCCAGCAGCTTTACACCGAACACTGAAGCTTTCTTT
v_gene: TRBV10-1; d_gene: -; j_gene: TRBJ1-5; len: 17; abundance: -; CDR3aa: CTSSEPTTAKFFQPQHF; CDR3nt: TGCACCAGCAGTGAGCCCACGACAGCGAAATTCTTCCAGCCCCAGCATTTT
v_gene: TRBV4-2; d_gene: -; j_gene: TRBJ1-5; len: 14; abundance: hyperexpanded; CDR3aa: CASSQGEEGQPQHF; CDR3nt: TGTGCCAGCAGCCAAGGTGAGGAGGGCCAGCCCCAGCATTTT
v_gene: TRBV11-3; d_gene: -; j_gene: TRBJ2-2; len: 14; abundance: few; CDR3aa: CASSQRQATGELFF; CDR3nt: TGTGCCAGCAGCCAACGACAGGCCACCGGGGAGCTGTTTTTT
v_gene: TRBV4-2; d_gene: TRBD1; j_gene: TRBJ1-1; len: 15; abundance: few; CDR3aa: CASSPLQGTGEQAFF; CDR3nt: TGTGCCAGCAGCCCCCTCCAAGGGACAGGGGAGCAAGCTTTCTTT
v_gene: TRBV19; d_gene: TRBD1; j_gene: TRBJ1-1; len: 15; abundance: -; CDR3aa: CASSIAGTVNTEAFF; CDR3nt: TGTGCCAGTAGTATAGCCGGGACAGTGAACACTGAAGCTTTCTTT
v_gene: TRBV7-3; d_gene: TRBD1; j_gene: TRBJ1-1; len: 15; abundance: -; CDR3aa: CASSLTGTANTEAFF; CDR3nt: TGTGCCAGCAGCTTAACTGGGACAGCGAACACTGAAGCTTTCTTT
v_gene: TRBV24-1; d_gene: TRBD2; j_gene: TRBJ2-1; len: 13; abundance: large; CDR3aa: CATSDMTSGEQFF; CDR3nt: TGTGCCACCAGTGACATGACTAGCGGAGAGCAGTTCTTC
v_gene: TRBV7-2; d_gene: -; j_gene: TRBJ2-7; len: 13; abundance: few; CDR3aa: CASSLAPNYEQYF; CDR3nt: TGTGCCAGCAGCTTAGCCCCTAATTACGAGCAGTACTTC
v_gene: TRBV19; d_gene: -; j_gene: TRBJ2-3; len: 13; abundance: few; CDR3aa: CASIRTGTDTQYF; CDR3nt: TGTGCCAGTATACGGACAGGCACAGATACGCAGTATTTT
v_gene: TRBV6-5; d_gene: -; j_gene: TRBJ2-7; len: 14; abundance: few; CDR3aa: CASSYSDRSYEQYF; CDR3nt: TGTGCCAGCAGTTACTCAGATAGGTCCTACGAGCAGTACTTC
v_gene: TRBV30; d_gene: -; j_gene: TRBJ1-3; len: 14; abundance: few; CDR3aa: CASPGQNSGNTIYF; CDR3nt: TGTGCCTCTCCAGGACAGAACTCTGGAAACACCATATATTTT
v_gene: TRBV28; d_gene: -; j_gene: TRBJ2-7; len: 15; abundance: large; CDR3aa: CASSLLGAYSYEQYF; CDR3nt: TGTGCCAGCAGTTTGCTAGGCGCCTACTCCTACGAGCAGTACTTC
v_gene: TRBV4-1; d_gene: -; j_gene: TRBJ1-5; len: 17; abundance: few; CDR3aa: CASSQEPRQMGSQPQHF; CDR3nt: TGCGCCAGCAGCCAAGAACCCCGACAGATGGGGAGCCAGCCCCAGCATTTT
v_gene: TRBV10-3; d_gene: -; j_gene: TRBJ1-4; len: 14; abundance: once; CDR3aa: CAIRSGNQGEKLFF; CDR3nt: TGTGCCATCAGATCAGGGAATCAAGGTGAAAAACTGTTTTTT
v_gene: TRBV7-6; d_gene: TRBD2; j_gene: TRBJ2-3; len: 16; abundance: few; CDR3aa: CASSPIFAGGSDTQYF; CDR3nt: TGTGCCAGCAGCCCCATTTTTGCGGGGGGTTCAGATACGCAGTATTTT
v_gene: TRBV7-2; d_gene: -; j_gene: TRBJ2-1; len: 12; abundance: -; CDR3aa: CASSSQGNEQFF; CDR3nt: TGTGCCAGCAGCTCGCAGGGTAATGAGCAGTTCTTC
v_gene: TRBV5-1; d_gene: -; j_gene: TRBJ1-1; len: 13; abundance: -; CDR3aa: CASKQTQVTEAFF; CDR3nt: TGCGCCAGCAAACAGACCCAGGTCACTGAAGCTTTCTTT
v_gene: TRBV9; d_gene: -; j_gene: TRBJ2-1; len: 16; abundance: -; CDR3aa: CASSVAGGFVNNEQFF; CDR3nt: TGTGCCAGCAGCGTAGCTGGCGGGTTCGTTAACAATGAGCAGTTCTTC